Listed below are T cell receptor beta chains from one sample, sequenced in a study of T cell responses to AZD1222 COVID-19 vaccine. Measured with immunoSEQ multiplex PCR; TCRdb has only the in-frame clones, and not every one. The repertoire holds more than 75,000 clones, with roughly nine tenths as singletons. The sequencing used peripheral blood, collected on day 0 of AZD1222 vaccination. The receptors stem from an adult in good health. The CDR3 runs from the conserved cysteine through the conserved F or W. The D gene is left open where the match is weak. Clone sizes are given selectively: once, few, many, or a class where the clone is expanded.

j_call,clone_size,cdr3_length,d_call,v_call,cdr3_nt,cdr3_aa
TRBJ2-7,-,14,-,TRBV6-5,TGTGCCAGCAGGACCACAGCGTTACCTTACGAGCAGTACTTC,CASRTTALPYEQYF
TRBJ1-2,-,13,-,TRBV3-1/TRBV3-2,TGTGCCAGCAGCCCCGGAGGAGTGCGAGGCTACACCTTC,CASSPGGVRGYTF
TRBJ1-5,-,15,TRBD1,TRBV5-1,TGCGCCAGCAGCCCGGGACAGGGGGCAGGTCAGCCCCAGCATTTT,CASSPGQGAGQPQHF
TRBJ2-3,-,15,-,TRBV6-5,TGTGCCAGCCTTTTAACAGGGACCTGGGCAGATACGCAGTATTTT,CASLLTGTWADTQYF
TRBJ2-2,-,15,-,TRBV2,TGTGCCAGCAGTGAAGTCGTCGGGGTCACCGGGGAGCTGTTTTTT,CASSEVVGVTGELFF
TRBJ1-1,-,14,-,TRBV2,TGTGCCAGCAGTGATAAGGGCGTAAAAACTGAAGCTTTCTTT,CASSDKGVKTEAFF
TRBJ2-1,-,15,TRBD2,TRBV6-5,TGTGCCAGCAGCCGATTCGCTAGCGGGGGCGATGAGCAGTTCTTC,CASSRFASGGDEQFF
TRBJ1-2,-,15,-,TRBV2,TGTGCCAGCAGCACGACGGGGGGCGCGTCCGGCGGCTACACCTTC,CASSTTGGASGGYTF
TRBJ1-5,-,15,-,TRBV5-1,TGCGCCAGCAGCTTGGAAGGGGGTGGGAATCAGCCCCAGCATTTT,CASSLEGGGNQPQHF
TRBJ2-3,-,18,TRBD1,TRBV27,TGTGCCAGCAGCCCGGGACAGGGGGCCGGAGATCTCACAGATACGCAGTATTTT,CASSPGQGAGDLTDTQYF
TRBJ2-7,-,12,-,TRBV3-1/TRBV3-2,TGTGCCAGCAGCCTTACACGGAGCGAGCAGTACTTC,CASSLTRSEQYF
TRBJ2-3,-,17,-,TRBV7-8,TGTGCCAGCAACCCCTCCGGACGAAGGGCAGGGGCAGATACGCAGTATTTT,CASNPSGRRAGADTQYF
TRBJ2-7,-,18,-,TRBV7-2,TGTGCCAGCAGCTTAAAACAGGGAGGTTACTCGAGCTCCTACGAGCAGTACTTC,CASSLKQGGYSSSYEQYF
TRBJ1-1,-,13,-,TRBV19,TGTGCCAGTAGTAACACAGGGCGCACTGAAGCTTTCTTT,CASSNTGRTEAFF
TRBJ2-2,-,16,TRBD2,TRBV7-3,TGTGCCAGCAGCCTCAGAGCGGGGGGCGACACCGGGGAGCTGTTTTTT,CASSLRAGGDTGELFF
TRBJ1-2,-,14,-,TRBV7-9,TGTGCCAGCAGCTTAGCCCCCGGTACTTATGGCTACACCTTC,CASSLAPGTYGYTF
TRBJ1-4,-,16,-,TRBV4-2,TGTGCCAGCAGCCAAGCAAGCCAGGCCTCGAATGAAAAACTGTTTTTT,CASSQASQASNEKLFF
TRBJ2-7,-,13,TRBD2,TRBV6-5,TGTGCCAGCAAGACTAGCGGGGCCGGGGAGCAGTACTTC,CASKTSGAGEQYF
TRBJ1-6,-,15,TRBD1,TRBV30,TGTGCCTGGAGGGGACCGGGACAGGGCCCTTCACCCCTCCACTTT,CAWRGPGQGPSPLHF
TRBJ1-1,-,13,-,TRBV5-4,TGTGCCAGCAGCTTGGTGGGGTCTCTAGGAGCTTTCTTT,CASSLVGSLGAFF
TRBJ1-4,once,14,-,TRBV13,TGTGCCAGCAGCTTAGGCCACATTAATGAAAAACTGTTTTTT,CASSLGHINEKLFF
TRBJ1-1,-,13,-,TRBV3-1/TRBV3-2,TGTGCCAGCACCCAGGGGCTGAACACTGAAGCTTTCTTT,CASTQGLNTEAFF
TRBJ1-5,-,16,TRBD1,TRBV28,TGTGCCAGCAGCACCGGACAGGGCGGAAGCAATCAGCCCCAGCATTTT,CASSTGQGGSNQPQHF
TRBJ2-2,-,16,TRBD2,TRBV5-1,TGCGCCAGCAGTACATCCGGGACTACCTTCAGGGGGGAGCTGTTTTTT,CASSTSGTTFRGELFF
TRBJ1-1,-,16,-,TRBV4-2,TGTGCCAGCAGCCAAGATCTAGTCAGGAGAAACACTGAAGCTTTCTTT,CASSQDLVRRNTEAFF
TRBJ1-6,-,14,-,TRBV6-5,TGTGCCAGCAGTACCGGGACACGGAATTCACCCCTCCACTTT,CASSTGTRNSPLHF
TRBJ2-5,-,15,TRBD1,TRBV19,TGTGCCAGTAGGATCCTCGACAGGGCCTGGGAGACCCAGTACTTC,CASRILDRAWETQYF
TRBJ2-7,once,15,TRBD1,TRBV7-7,TGTGCTAGCAGCAAGCCGGGGACAGGAGCCTACGAGCAGTACTTC,CASSKPGTGAYEQYF
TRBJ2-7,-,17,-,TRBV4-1,TGCGCCAGCAGCCAAGATCGGCGCCCGGGGGTCGGAGGCGAGCAGTACTTC,CASSQDRRPGVGGEQYF